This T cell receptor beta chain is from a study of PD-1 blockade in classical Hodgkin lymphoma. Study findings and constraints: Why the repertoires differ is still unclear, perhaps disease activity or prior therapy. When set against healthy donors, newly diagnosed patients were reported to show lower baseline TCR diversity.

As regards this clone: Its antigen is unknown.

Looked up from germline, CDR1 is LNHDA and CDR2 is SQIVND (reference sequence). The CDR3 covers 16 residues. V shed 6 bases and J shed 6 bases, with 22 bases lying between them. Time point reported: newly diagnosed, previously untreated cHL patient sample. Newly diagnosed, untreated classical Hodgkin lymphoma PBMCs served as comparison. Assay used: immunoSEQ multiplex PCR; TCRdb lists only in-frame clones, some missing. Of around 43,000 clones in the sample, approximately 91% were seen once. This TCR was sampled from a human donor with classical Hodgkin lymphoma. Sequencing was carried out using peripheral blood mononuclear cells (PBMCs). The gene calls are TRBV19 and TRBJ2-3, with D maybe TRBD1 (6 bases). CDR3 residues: CASSPRDTSRGDTQYF. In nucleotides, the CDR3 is TGTGCCAGTAGCCCGAGGGACACCTCTAGGGGGGATACGCAGTATTTT.